This T cell receptor (beta chain) comes out of a study of blood T cell repertoires in COVID-19. About the research overall: Sources were T cells, B-cell-depleted T cells, or PBMCs; the material itself was cDNA or gDNA.

Profiling relied on immunoSEQ multiplex PCR, and the TCRdb table lists in-frame clones only, not all of them. The data hold about 86,000 clones, with about 90% observed a single time. The ends were cut back, 4 bases at V and 6 bases at J, with 14 bases in the middle. The CDR3 covers 14 residues. CDR1 and CDR2 from the germline V gene are MNHEY and SMNVEV (reference sequence). Sequencing used peripheral blood. This clonotype was sampled from a human donor in a cohort sampled during active COVID-19. The chain is built from TRBV27 and TRBJ2-3; D is unresolved. In DNA, the CDR3 is TGTGCCAGCAGTTCGCCCAAATCCAGGGATACGCAGTATTTT. It translates to CASSSPKSRDTQYF.